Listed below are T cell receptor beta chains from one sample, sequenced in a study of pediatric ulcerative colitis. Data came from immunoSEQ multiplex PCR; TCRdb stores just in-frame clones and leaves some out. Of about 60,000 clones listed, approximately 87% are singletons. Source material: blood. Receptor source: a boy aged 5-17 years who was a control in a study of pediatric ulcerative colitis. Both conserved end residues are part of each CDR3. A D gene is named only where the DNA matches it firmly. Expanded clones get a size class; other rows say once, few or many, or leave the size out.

CDR3 DNA: TGTGCCAGTAGTATAGGGACTAGCGGAGTTGTGTTCTACGAGCAGTACTTC; CDR3 protein: CASSIGTSGVVFYEQYF; V gene: TRBV19; D gene: TRBD2; J gene: TRBJ2-7; clone size: -
CDR3 DNA: TGCAGTGCCGGGACAGCCTATGGCTACACCTTC; CDR3 protein: CSAGTAYGYTF; V gene: TRBV20-1; D gene: TRBD1; J gene: TRBJ1-2; clone size: -
CDR3 DNA: TGCGCCAGCAGCCAGACGGAGCAGGGTGGGCGTGAGCAGTTCTTC; CDR3 protein: CASSQTEQGGREQFF; V gene: TRBV4-1; D gene: -; J gene: TRBJ2-1; clone size: once
CDR3 DNA: TGTGCCAGCAGCCGAACCGGAAGCACAGATACGCAGTATTTT; CDR3 protein: CASSRTGSTDTQYF; V gene: TRBV7-3; D gene: -; J gene: TRBJ2-3; clone size: -
CDR3 DNA: TGTGCCAGCAGCCCCCGGACAGGGGAAAGCTATGGCTACACCTTC; CDR3 protein: CASSPRTGESYGYTF; V gene: TRBV7-2; D gene: TRBD1; J gene: TRBJ1-2; clone size: -
CDR3 DNA: TGTGCTAGTGGTTTGGTATTAATAGCGGGGAACACCGGGGAGCTGTTTTTT; CDR3 protein: CASGLVLIAGNTGELFF; V gene: TRBV12-5; D gene: TRBD2; J gene: TRBJ2-2; clone size: -
CDR3 DNA: TGTGCCAGCAGCGTATGGGGACTAGCGGGAGGAGGGGATACGCAGTATTTT; CDR3 protein: CASSVWGLAGGGDTQYF; V gene: TRBV9; D gene: TRBD2; J gene: TRBJ2-3; clone size: -
CDR3 DNA: TGTGCCAGCAGCCCAAGTACAGGGGCCTTGGCCAAACTGTTTTTT; CDR3 protein: CASSPSTGALAKLFF; V gene: TRBV9; D gene: TRBD1; J gene: TRBJ1-4; clone size: few
CDR3 DNA: TGCGCCAGCAGTGAGTCGGGGGCAAAAAACATTCAGTACTTC; CDR3 protein: CASSESGAKNIQYF; V gene: TRBV10-1; D gene: -; J gene: TRBJ2-4; clone size: -
CDR3 DNA: TGCGCCAGCAGCCAACAACACTCGGGAGAGATCACAGATACGCAGTATTTT; CDR3 protein: CASSQQHSGEITDTQYF; V gene: TRBV4-3; D gene: -; J gene: TRBJ2-3; clone size: -
CDR3 DNA: TGTGCCTGGAGCCTAGGACAGGGGGCACCTAACAGCAATCAGCCCCAGCATTTT; CDR3 protein: CAWSLGQGAPNSNQPQHF; V gene: TRBV30; D gene: TRBD1; J gene: TRBJ1-5; clone size: -